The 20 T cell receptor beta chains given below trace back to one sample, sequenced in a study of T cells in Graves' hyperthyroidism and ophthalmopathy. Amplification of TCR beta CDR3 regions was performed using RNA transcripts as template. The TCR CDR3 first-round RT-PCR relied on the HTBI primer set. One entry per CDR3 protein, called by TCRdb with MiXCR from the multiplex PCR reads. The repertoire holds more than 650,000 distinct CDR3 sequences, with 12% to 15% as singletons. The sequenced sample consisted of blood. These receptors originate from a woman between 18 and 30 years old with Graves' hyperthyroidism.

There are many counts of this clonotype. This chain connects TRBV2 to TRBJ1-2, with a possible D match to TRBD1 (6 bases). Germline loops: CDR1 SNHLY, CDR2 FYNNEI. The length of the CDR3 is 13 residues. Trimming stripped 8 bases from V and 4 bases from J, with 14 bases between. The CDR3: CASRRGELYGYTF. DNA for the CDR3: TGTGCCAGCCGCAGGGGAGAGCTCTATGGCTACACCTTC. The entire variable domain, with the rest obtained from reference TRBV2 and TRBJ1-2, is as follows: EPEVTQTPSHQVTQMGQEVILRCVPISNHLYFYWYRQILGQKVEFLVSFYNNEISEKSEIFDDQFSVERPDGSNFTLKIRSTKLEDSAMYFCASRRGELYGYTFGSGTRLTVV.

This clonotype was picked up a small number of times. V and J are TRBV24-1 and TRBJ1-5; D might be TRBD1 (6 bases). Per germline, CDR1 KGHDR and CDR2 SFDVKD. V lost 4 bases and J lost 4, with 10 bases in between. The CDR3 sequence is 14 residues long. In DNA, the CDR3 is TGTGCCACCAGTGAACAGGGAGCAAATCAGCCCCAGCATTTT. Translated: CATSEQGANQPQHF.

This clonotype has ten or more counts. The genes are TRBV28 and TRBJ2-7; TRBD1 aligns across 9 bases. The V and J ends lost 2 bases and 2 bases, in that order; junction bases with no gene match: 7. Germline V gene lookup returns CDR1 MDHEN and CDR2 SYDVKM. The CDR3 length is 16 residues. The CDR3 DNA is TGTGCCAGCAGTTTAATGGGACAGGGATTGACCTACGAGCAGTACTTC. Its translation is CASSLMGQGLTYEQYF.

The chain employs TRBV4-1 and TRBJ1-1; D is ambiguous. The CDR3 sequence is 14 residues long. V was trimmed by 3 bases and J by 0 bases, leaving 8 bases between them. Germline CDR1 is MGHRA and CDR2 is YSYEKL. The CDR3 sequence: CASSQGRMNTEAFF. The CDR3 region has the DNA TGCGCCAGCAGCCAGGGCAGGATGAACACTGAAGCTTTCTTT.

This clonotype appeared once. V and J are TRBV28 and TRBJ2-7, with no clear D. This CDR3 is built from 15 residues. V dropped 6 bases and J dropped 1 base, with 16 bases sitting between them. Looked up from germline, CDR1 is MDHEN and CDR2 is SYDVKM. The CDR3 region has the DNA TGTGCCAGCAGCCTGGCGCAGGATGAGTCCTACGAGCAGTACTTC. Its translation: CASSLAQDESYEQYF.

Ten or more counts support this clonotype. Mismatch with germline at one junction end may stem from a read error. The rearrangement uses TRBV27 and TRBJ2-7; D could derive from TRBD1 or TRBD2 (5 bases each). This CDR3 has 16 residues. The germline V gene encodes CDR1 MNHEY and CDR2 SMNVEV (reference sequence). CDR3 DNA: TGTGCCAGCAGTCTATCCCACCGGGGCCCCTTCTACGAGCAGTACTTC. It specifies CASSLSHRGPFYEQYF.

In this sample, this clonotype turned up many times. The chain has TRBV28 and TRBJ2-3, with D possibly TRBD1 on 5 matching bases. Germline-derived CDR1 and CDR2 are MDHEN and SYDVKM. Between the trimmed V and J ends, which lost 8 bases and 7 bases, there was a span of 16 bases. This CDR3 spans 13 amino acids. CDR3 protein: CASARGSQHTQYF. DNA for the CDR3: TGTGCCAGCGCTAGGGGATCCCAGCATACGCAGTATTTT.

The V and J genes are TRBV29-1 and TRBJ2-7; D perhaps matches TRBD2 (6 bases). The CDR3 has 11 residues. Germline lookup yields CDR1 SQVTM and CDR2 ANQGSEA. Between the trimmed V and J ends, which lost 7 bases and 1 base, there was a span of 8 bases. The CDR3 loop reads CSAGGSYEQYF. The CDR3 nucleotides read TGCAGCGCCGGAGGGTCCTACGAGCAGTACTTC.

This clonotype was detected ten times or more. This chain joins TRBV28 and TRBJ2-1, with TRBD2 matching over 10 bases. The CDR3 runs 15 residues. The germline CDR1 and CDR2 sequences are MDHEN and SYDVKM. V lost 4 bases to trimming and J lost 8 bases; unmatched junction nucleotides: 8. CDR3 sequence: CASSSLGLASYEQFF. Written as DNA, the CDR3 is TGTGCCAGCAGTTCTCTGGGACTAGCGAGTTATGAGCAGTTCTTC.

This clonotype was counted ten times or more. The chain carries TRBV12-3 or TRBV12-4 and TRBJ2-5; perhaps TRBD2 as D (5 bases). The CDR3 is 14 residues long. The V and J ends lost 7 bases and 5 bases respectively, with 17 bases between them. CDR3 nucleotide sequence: TGTGCCAGCACGGGAAGCGCCTCGGGGGAGACCCAGTACTTC. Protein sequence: CASTGSASGETQYF.

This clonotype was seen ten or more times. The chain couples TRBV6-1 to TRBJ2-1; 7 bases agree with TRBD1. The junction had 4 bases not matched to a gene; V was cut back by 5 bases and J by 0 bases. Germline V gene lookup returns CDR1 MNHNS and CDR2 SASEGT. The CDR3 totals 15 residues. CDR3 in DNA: TGTGCCAGCAGTACCACAGGGGACTCCTACAATGAGCAGTTCTTC. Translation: CASSTTGDSYNEQFF.

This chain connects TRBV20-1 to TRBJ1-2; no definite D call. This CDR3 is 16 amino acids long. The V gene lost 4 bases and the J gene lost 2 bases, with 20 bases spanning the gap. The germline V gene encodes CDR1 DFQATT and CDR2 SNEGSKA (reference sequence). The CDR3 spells CSATGSERLLNYGYTF. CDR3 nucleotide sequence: TGCAGTGCTACGGGGTCCGAACGGCTCCTCAACTATGGCTACACCTTC.

As DNA, the CDR3 is TGCGCCAGCAGCTTGGCCGAGGAAGGGGGGACCTATGGCTACACCTTC. It encodes CASSLAEEGGTYGYTF. V usage is TRBV5-1 and J usage is TRBJ1-2, with D maybe TRBD1 (6 bases). Trimming shortened V by 0 bases and J by 4 bases, and 16 bases separated the two germline ends. The CDR3 loop spans 16 amino acids. The germline CDR1 and CDR2 sequences are SGHRS and YFSETQ.

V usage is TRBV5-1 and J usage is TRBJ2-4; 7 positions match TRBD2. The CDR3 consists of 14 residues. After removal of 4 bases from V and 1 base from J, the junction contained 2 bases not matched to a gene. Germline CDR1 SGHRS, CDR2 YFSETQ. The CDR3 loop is CASSMGGAKNIQYF. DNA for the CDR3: TGCGCCAGCAGCATGGGGGGGGCCAAAAACATTCAGTACTTC.

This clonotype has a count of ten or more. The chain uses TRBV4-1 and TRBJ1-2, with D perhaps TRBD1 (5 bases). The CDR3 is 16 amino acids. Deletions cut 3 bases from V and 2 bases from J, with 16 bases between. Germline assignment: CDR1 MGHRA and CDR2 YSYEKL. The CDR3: CASSQPRDGKNYGYTF. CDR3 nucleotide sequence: TGCGCCAGCAGCCAGCCCCGGGACGGCAAGAACTATGGCTACACCTTC.

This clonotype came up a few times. The CDR3 loop is CATSGRTSGTGLGNEQFF. As DNA, the CDR3 is TGTGCCACCAGTGGACGGACTAGCGGGACTGGGCTCGGGAATGAGCAGTTCTTC. V gene TRBV24-1 combines with J gene TRBJ2-1; 12 nucleotides line up with TRBD2. The CDR3 is 18 amino acids. With 5 bases clipped from V and 7 bases from J, the junction kept 14 bases outside the gene matches. CDR1 is KGHDR and CDR2 is SFDVKD in the germline V gene.

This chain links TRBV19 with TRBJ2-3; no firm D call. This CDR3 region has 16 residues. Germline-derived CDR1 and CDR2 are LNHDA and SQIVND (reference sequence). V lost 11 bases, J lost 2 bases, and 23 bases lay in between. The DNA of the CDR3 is TGTGCCCCCCCGCAAAGCCTCTTCTATTCCACAGATACGCAGTATTTT. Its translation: CAPPQSLFYSTDTQYF.

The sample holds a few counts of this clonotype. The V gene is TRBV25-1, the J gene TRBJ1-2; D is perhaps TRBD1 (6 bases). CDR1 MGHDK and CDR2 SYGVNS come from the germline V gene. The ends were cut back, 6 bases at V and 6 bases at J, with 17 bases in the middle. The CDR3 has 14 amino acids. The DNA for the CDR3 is TGTGCCAGCAGAGGAGAGGGGGGAGTCCATGGCTACACCTTC. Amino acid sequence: CASRGEGGVHGYTF.

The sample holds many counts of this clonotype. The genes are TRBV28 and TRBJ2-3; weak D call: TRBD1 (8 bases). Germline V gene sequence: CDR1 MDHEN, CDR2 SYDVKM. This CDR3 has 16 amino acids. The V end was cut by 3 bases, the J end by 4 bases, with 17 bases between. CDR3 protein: CASSFPRQGRADTQYF. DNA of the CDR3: TGTGCCAGCAGTTTTCCCAGACAGGGGAGGGCAGATACGCAGTATTTT.

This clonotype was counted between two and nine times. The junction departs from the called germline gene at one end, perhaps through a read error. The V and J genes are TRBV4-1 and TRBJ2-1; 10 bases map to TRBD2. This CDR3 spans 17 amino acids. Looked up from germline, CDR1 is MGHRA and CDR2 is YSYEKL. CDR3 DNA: TGCGCCAGCAGCCAATATCCTAGCGGGAGCTCCTACAGTGAGCAGTTCTTC. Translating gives CASSQYPSGSSYSEQFF.